A single T cell receptor beta chain is shown here with its context. Its antigen is unidentified. The sample comes from a study of OX40 agonist ivuxolimab in advanced cancers. Across the study: Head and neck, renal cell, melanoma or hepatocellular carcinoma were the cancers that dose-escalation patients had. Patients achieving partial responses numbered three: one hepatocellular carcinoma case and two cutaneous melanoma cases.

Blood was sampled at baseline, cycle 4 day 1, and cycle 7 day 1. Overall study results and limits: The work left the antigen specificity of expanded peripheral T cells undetermined.

The CDR3 sequence is 15 residues long. Trimming removed 5 bases from V and 10 bases from J, with 18 bases in between. Looked up from germline, CDR1 is SGHTA and CDR2 is FQGNSA. Using immunoSEQ multiplex PCR, the repertoire was profiled, and TCRdb retains in-frame clones only, with some absent. Among more than 50,000 clones listed, around 85% were seen once. The sequence was obtained from an adult with an advanced solid tumor such as melanoma, head and neck, liver or kidney cancer. This specimen consisted of CD4+ or CD8+ T cells sorted from blood, obtained in a trial of the OX40 agonist ivuxolimab. The rearrangement uses TRBV7-2 and TRBJ1-6; D perhaps matches TRBD1 (5 bases). In nucleotides, the CDR3 is TGTGCCAGCAGCGTCAGGGAGCACTCGTCGTCACCCCTCCACTTT. This sequence encodes CASSVREHSSSPLHF.